Sequencing of this T cell receptor (beta chain) was carried out in a study of cytomegalovirus exposure and HLA in healthy donors. At the level of the study: Membership in the Caucasian-associated ancestry cluster was found for 81% of approximately 400 genotyped donors.

PCR amplification relied on 60 Vbeta primers (plus 13 Jbeta primers). Libraries were prepared by immunoSEQ multiplex PCR; TCRdb keeps only in-frame clonotypes and omits some of them. This table holds around 200,000 clones, around 67% found once. Per the germline V gene, CDR1 is MDHEN and CDR2 is SYDVKM. The CDR3 spans 12 residues. The ends were cut back, 10 bases at V and 1 base at J, with 7 bases in the middle. General study results and limits: In an earlier analysis, about 87% or about 30%: the productive usage of most TCR beta V segments. According to a later analysis, donors in an Asian-associated ancestry cluster reportedly had fewer N-insertions than the roughly 660-donor mean.

Of note for this clone: What it binds is unknown.

This receptor was obtained from a woman aged 25 to 45 in good health and CMV-seropositive. The sequenced sample consisted of PBMCs. This rearrangement joins TRBV28 to TRBJ2-2; D is unresolved. The CDR3 DNA follows: TGTGCCACCAAATTGAACACCGGGGAGCTGTTTTTT. This translates into CATKLNTGELFF.